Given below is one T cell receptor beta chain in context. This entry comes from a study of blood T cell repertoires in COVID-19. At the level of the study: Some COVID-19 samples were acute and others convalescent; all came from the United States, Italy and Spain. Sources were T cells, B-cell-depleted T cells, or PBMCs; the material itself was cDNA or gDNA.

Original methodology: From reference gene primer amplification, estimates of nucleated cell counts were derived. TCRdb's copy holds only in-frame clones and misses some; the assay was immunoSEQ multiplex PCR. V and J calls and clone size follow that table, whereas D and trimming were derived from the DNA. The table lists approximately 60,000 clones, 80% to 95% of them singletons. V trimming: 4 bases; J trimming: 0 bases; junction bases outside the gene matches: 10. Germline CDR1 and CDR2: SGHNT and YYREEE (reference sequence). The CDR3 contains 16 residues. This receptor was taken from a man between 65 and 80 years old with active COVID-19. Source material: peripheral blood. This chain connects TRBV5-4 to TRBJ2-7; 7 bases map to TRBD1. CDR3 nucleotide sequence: TGTGCCAGCAGCGGCCCTTGGACAGGCACCTCCTACGAGCAGTACGTC. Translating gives CASSGPWTGTSYEQYV.